Below, 10 T cell receptor beta chains from the same sample are listed, as sequenced in a study of cytomegalovirus exposure and HLA in healthy donors. The PCR had 60 Vbeta and 13 Jbeta primers. Clones were sequenced by immunoSEQ multiplex PCR, and TCRdb holds only the in-frame ones, with some missing. The data hold about 230,000 clones, with 70% to 90% observed a single time. Material: PBMCs. These receptors were taken from a human donor in good health.

The genes are TRBV6-5 and TRBJ2-1; weak D call: TRBD2 (5 bases). Germline CDR1 reads MNHEY; CDR2 reads SVGAGI. The ends were cut back, 5 bases at V and 12 bases at J, with 17 bases in the middle. The length of the CDR3 is 13 residues. DNA of the CDR3: TGTGCCAGCAGTCCTTCTGGGTCCAGCGGGCAGTTCTTC. Its translation is CASSPSGSSGQFF.

This sequence joins TRBV2 and TRBJ2-7, with D maybe TRBD1 (6 bases). CDR1 and CDR2 from the germline V gene are SNHLY and FYNNEI. The V and J ends lost 3 bases and 0 bases respectively, with 12 bases between them. The CDR3 totals 15 residues. In DNA, the CDR3 is TGTGCCAGCAGTGATCAGGGACAAGTCTCCTACGAGCAGTACTTC. Amino acid sequence: CASSDQGQVSYEQYF. The complete variable domain, with remaining parts taken from reference TRBV2 and TRBJ2-7, reads EPEVTQTPSHQVTQMGQEVILRCVPISNHLYFYWYRQILGQKVEFLVSFYNNEISEKSEIFDDQFSVERPDGSNFTLKIRSTKLEDSAMYFCASSDQGQVSYEQYFGPGTRLTVT.

This clone appeared a few times. This chain joins TRBV11-2 and TRBJ2-7, with D possibly TRBD2 on 5 matching bases. The germline gives CDR1 SGHAT, CDR2 FQNNGV. The CDR3 extends over 18 amino acids. Trimming left V 2 bases short and J 2 bases short, with 22 bases between. The CDR3 protein is CASSLRTDLASVTYEQYF. As DNA, the CDR3 is TGTGCCAGCAGCTTACGGACGGATCTAGCCTCAGTAACCTACGAGCAGTACTTC.

The genes are TRBV18 and TRBJ2-7, with a possible D match to TRBD2 (8 bases). This CDR3 is built from 16 residues. The germline gives CDR1 KGHSH, CDR2 LQKENI. V shed 6 bases and J shed 2 bases, with 20 bases lying between them. CDR3 nucleotides: TGTGCCAGCTCGCCAGGGGGACTAGTTGGCACCTACGAGCAGTACTTC. It encodes CASSPGGLVGTYEQYF. Filled out from reference TRBV18 and TRBJ2-7, the complete variable domain reads NAGVMQNPRHLVRRRGQEARLRCSPMKGHSHVYWYRQLPEEGLKFMVYLQKENIIDESGMPKERFSAEFPKEGPSILRIQQVVRGDSAAYFCASSPGGLVGTYEQYFGPGTRLTVT.

J is TRBJ2-1 and V is TRBV7-2; perhaps TRBD2 as D (5 bases). The CDR3 has 12 amino acids. With 3 bases removed from V and 14 bases from J, the gap between germline ends came to 14 bases. CDR1 and CDR2 (germline): SGHTA, FQGNSA. This chain's CDR3 is CASSFRLAHKFF. In DNA, the CDR3 is TGTGCCAGCAGCTTCAGGCTAGCTCACAAGTTCTTC.

The CDR3 DNA sequence: TGTGCCAGCAGCTTGAGAGCGGGGTTAGGCACAGATACGCAGTATTTT. Translated, it gives CASSLRAGLGTDTQYF. The chain combines TRBV5-4 with TRBJ2-3; TRBD2 matches at 7 bases. After removal of 1 base from V and 1 base from J, the junction contained 6 bases not matched to a gene. The CDR3 length is 16 residues. Germline CDR1 is SGHNT and CDR2 is YYREEE (reference sequence). The whole variable domain, filled in from reference TRBV5-4 and TRBJ2-3, reads ETGVTQSPTHLIKTRGQQVTLRCSSQSGHNTVSWYQQALGQGPQFIFQYYREEENGRGNFPPRFSGLQFPNYSSELNVNALELDDSALYLCASSLRAGLGTDTQYFGPGTRLTVL.

To note about this clone: Sequence at one end of the junction differs from germline and may be a read error. This chain connects TRBV4-1 to TRBJ2-7, with D possibly TRBD1 on 5 matching bases. The CDR3 consists of 13 residues. CDR1 and CDR2 from the germline V gene are MGHRA and YSYEKL. CDR3 in DNA: TGCACCAGCAGCCAAGAGACAGTCAGCGAGCAGTACTTC. Its translation is CTSSQETVSEQYF.

This clone was recorded once. This sequence joins TRBV7-3 and TRBJ2-1; D perhaps matches TRBD1 (6 bases). The CDR3 runs to 13 residues. V lost 3 bases and J 9 bases, leaving 12 bases between the germline ends. The germline gives CDR1 SGHTA, CDR2 FQGTGA. The DNA for the CDR3 is TGTGCCAGCAGCTTGACAGGTGATAGTGAGCAGTTCTTC. Protein product: CASSLTGDSEQFF.

A single count supports this clone. The CDR3 region has the DNA TGTGCCAGCAGCAAAAACCCTTCGGCAGGGCCAATTAACTATGGCTACACCTTC. Translated: CASSKNPSAGPINYGYTF. The chain uses TRBV21-1 and TRBJ1-2; TRBD1, as called in the table, went unchecked against the DNA. TRBV21-1 is tagged as a pseudogene. CDR3 length equals 18 residues.

CDR3 loop: CASSPPGTGLNEQFF. The CDR3 nucleotides are TGTGCCAGCTCACCACCGGGGACAGGCCTCAATGAGCAGTTCTTC. The chain couples TRBV18 to TRBJ2-1, with 8 bases identical to TRBD1. J was trimmed by 6 bases and V by 0 bases; bases with no gene match: 4. The CDR3 is 15 amino acids. The germline gives CDR1 KGHSH, CDR2 LQKENI.